Presented here are 9 T cell receptor beta chains from one specimen sequenced in a study of tissue T cells after allogeneic stem cell transplantation. Clones were sequenced by immunoSEQ multiplex PCR, and TCRdb holds only the in-frame ones, with some missing. The sample has about 43,000 clones; about nine tenths are singletons. This specimen consisted of blood, obtained before transplantation. All receptors derive from a woman aged 35 to 69 who later had graft-versus-host disease after an allogeneic stem cell transplant.

This rearrangement joins TRBV10-3 to TRBJ2-7, with a possible D match to TRBD1 (5 bases). Deletions cut 0 bases from V and 3 bases from J, with 12 bases between. Per the germline V gene, CDR1 is ENHRY and CDR2 is SYGVKD. This CDR3 is 15 amino acids long. CDR3 sequence: CAISESGPASYEQYF. As DNA, the CDR3 is TGTGCCATCAGTGAGTCGGGGCCCGCAAGCTACGAGCAGTACTTC.

The rearrangement joins TRBV29-1 to TRBJ1-2; 8 nucleotides agree with TRBD1. The CDR3 is 13 residues long. Germline values: CDR1 SQVTM, CDR2 ANQGSEA. The ends lost 0 bases at V and 7 bases at J; junction bases unmatched: 4. CDR3 loop: CSVEDGQGSGYTF. The CDR3 nucleotides are TGCAGCGTTGAAGATGGACAGGGATCTGGCTACACCTTC. The variable domain in full, completed from reference TRBV29-1 and TRBJ1-2, reads SAVISQKPSRDICQRGTSLTIQCQVDSQVTMMFWYRQQPGQSLTLIATANQGSEATYESGFVIDKFPISRPNLTFSTLTVSNMSPEDSSIYLCSVEDGQGSGYTFGSGTRLTVV.

This chain's CDR3 is CASSLGPQGAGQPQHF. The CDR3, as DNA: TGTGCCAGCAGCTTGGGGCCACAGGGGGCTGGTCAGCCCCAGCATTTT. The chain has TRBV5-6 and TRBJ1-5, with TRBD1 matching 9 bases. Unmatched junction bases numbered 7, after V lost 0 bases and J lost 6 bases. This CDR3 is 16 amino acids long. Germline lookup yields CDR1 SGHDT and CDR2 YYEEEE.

Only a few counts were recorded for this clone. The chain is built from TRBV7-3 and TRBJ2-7, with a tentative D call TRBD1 (5 bases). Between the trimmed V and J ends, which lost 3 bases and 0 bases, there was a span of 6 bases. CDR3 length equals 13 residues. Germline V CDR1 and CDR2: SGHTA, FQGTGA. As DNA, the CDR3 is TGTGCCAGCAGCTTGGGGCTCTCCTACGAGCAGTACTTC. This gives the protein CASSLGLSYEQYF.

This clone came up a few times. The chain employs TRBV7-8 and TRBJ1-1; D not certain. Germline CDR1 SGHVS, CDR2 FQNEAQ. The CDR3 spans 14 residues. V lost 2 bases to trimming and J lost 0 bases, with 7 bases between them. CDR3 loop: CASSLPAMNTEAFF. CDR3 sequence (DNA): TGTGCCAGCAGCTTACCGGCGATGAACACTGAAGCTTTCTTT.

The genes are TRBV5-4 and TRBJ2-5, with TRBD2 as a possible D gene (7 bases). The length of the CDR3 is 16 residues. Germline V gene lookup returns CDR1 SGHNT and CDR2 YYREEE (reference sequence). Trimming shortened V by 0 bases and J by 2 bases, and 14 bases separated the two germline ends. The CDR3 sequence: CASSLEGGTFQETQYF. CDR3 DNA: TGTGCCAGCAGCTTGGAGGGGGGGACGTTTCAAGAGACCCAGTACTTC.

The genes are TRBV5-4 and TRBJ2-5; the match to TRBD2 covers 11 bases. Losses at the gene ends were 2 bases for V and 5 bases for J; bases not matched to a gene: 5. This CDR3 is built from 15 residues. CDR1 is SGHNT, CDR2 YYREEE, per germline (reference sequence). The CDR3 DNA reads as TGTGCCAGCAGCTTCACTAGCGGGAGTCATGAGACCCAGTACTTC. Residues: CASSFTSGSHETQYF. Full variable domain (outside the CDR3, taken from reference TRBV5-4 and TRBJ2-5): ETGVTQSPTHLIKTRGQQVTLRCSSQSGHNTVSWYQQALGQGPQFIFQYYREEENGRGNFPPRFSGLQFPNYSSELNVNALELDDSALYLCASSFTSGSHETQYFGPGTRLLVL.

The chain links TRBV6-6 to TRBJ2-2, with 11 bases that match TRBD1. The CDR3 runs 18 residues. V shed 5 bases and J 5 bases; nucleotides not matched to a gene: 13. Germline CDR1 reads MNHNY; CDR2 reads SVGAGI (reference sequence). The CDR3 region is CASSLRTGGAARTGELFF. The CDR3 DNA sequence: TGTGCCAGCAGTCTACGGACAGGGGGCGCCGCCAGGACCGGGGAGCTGTTTTTT.

V gene TRBV25-1 combines with J gene TRBJ1-2; no clear D gene. Germline lookup yields CDR1 MGHDK and CDR2 SYGVNS. V gave up 4 bases and J gave up 2 bases, with 8 bases separating them. CDR3 size: 13 residues. This CDR3 reads CASSVGANYGYTF. The CDR3 nucleotides are TGTGCCAGCAGTGTGGGAGCGAACTATGGCTACACCTTC.